The 16 T cell receptor beta chains in this list originate from one sample, sequenced in a study of shared clonotypes between healthy human individuals (dated by TCRdb to between 2020 and 2021). Libraries were prepared through the immunoSEQ multiplex PCR assay. Drawn from immuneACCESS, this table holds only the in-frame rearrangements with V and J called that TCRdb kept. Clones are partly lost; checked studies trace under half to an unresolved V gene and leave the rest unexplained. The sample table records some 1,100,000 clones; 75% to 80% of these occur just once. The ten biggest clones cover 0.5% to 0.6% of the sample. The material sequenced was memory CD4+ T cells from PBMCs. The cell subset or site label of this sample denotes: CD45RA-negative fraction. These receptor sequences come from a man younger than 30 in good health. Some clones in this sample may be carry-over from other donors' samples.

This clone appeared a few times. The chain couples TRBV6-1 to TRBJ1-2, with no clear D. Between the trimmed V and J ends, which lost 4 bases and 2 bases, there was a span of 8 bases. This CDR3 is 13 amino acids long. Germline CDR1 MNHNS, CDR2 SASEGT. CDR3 nucleotides: TGTGCCAGCAGTGGTCCAGGCAACTATGGCTACACCTTC. Its protein is CASSGPGNYGYTF.

V usage is TRBV27 and J usage is TRBJ1-2, with TRBD1 matching 9 bases. The CDR3 is 18 amino acids. Unmatched junction bases numbered 14, after V lost 3 bases and J lost 3 bases. CDR1 and CDR2 from the germline V gene are MNHEY and SMNVEV (reference sequence). This chain's CDR3 is CASSFQYHPGQGYYGYTF. In DNA form, the CDR3 reads TGTGCCAGCAGTTTTCAATACCACCCGGGACAGGGATACTATGGCTACACCTTC.

V usage is TRBV15 and J usage is TRBJ1-1; D unresolved. Trimming took off 3 bases at V and 1 base at J, with 12 bases between the two ends. There are 15 residues in the CDR3. Germline V gene data show CDR1 as LNHNV and CDR2 as YYDKDF (reference sequence). The CDR3: CATSSGAGSNTEAFF. CDR3 nucleotides: TGTGCCACCAGCAGCGGAGCAGGCTCGAACACTGAAGCTTTCTTT.

This chain uses TRBV2 with TRBJ1-5; no reliable D call. Germline V CDR1 and CDR2: SNHLY, FYNNEI. This CDR3 has 13 amino acids. Trimming cost V 6 bases and J 5 bases, with 11 bases left between them. This CDR3 is CASRPKQDQPQHF. The CDR3 bases are TGTGCCAGCAGGCCTAAGCAAGATCAGCCCCAGCATTTT.

This clone was found once. The chain combines TRBV19 with TRBJ2-5, with 8 bases identical to TRBD2. This CDR3 spans 16 amino acids. Germline V gives CDR1 LNHDA, CDR2 SQIVND (reference sequence). The ends lost 6 bases at V and 3 bases at J; junction bases unmatched: 12. This CDR3 reads CASSPGLGRGEETQYF. In DNA form, the CDR3 reads TGTGCCAGTAGCCCGGGACTAGGGAGGGGGGAAGAGACCCAGTACTTC.

This sequence joins TRBV18 and TRBJ1-1; D gene ambiguous. The germline V gene has CDR1 KGHSH and CDR2 LQKENI. The CDR3 is made up of 16 amino acids. The ends were cut back, 4 bases at V and 1 base at J, with 16 bases in the middle. The CDR3 loop reads CASSLSEARTNTEAFF. The CDR3 nucleotides read TGTGCCAGCTCACTGTCCGAGGCCAGAACGAACACTGAAGCTTTCTTT.

The chain has TRBV29-1 and TRBJ2-4; no firm D call. Germline-derived CDR1 and CDR2 are SQVTM and ANQGSEA. Trimming took 4 bases from V and 0 from J, leaving 13 bases between them. This CDR3 has 15 residues. The CDR3 bases are TGCAGCGTTGTATGGCACAGCCTAGCCAAAAACATTCAGTACTTC. This sequence encodes CSVVWHSLAKNIQYF.

The V gene is TRBV5-1, the J gene TRBJ2-3, with 8 bases fitting TRBD1. The CDR3 totals 15 residues. The V gene's germline CDR1 is SGHRS and CDR2 YFSETQ. V shed 5 bases, J shed 1 base, and the junction held 6 bases outside the gene matches. CDR3 DNA: TGCGCCAGCAGTTTTGACAGGGGAGGCACAGATACGCAGTATTTT. It codes for CASSFDRGGTDTQYF.

The chain has TRBV5-1 and TRBJ2-7; D not certain. Germline loops: CDR1 SGHRS, CDR2 YFSETQ. CDR3 length: 14 residues. V lost 3 bases, J lost 5 bases, and 15 bases lay in between. CDR3 amino acids: CASSWALSPNEQYF. The CDR3 DNA reads as TGCGCCAGCAGCTGGGCCTTATCCCCGAACGAGCAGTACTTC.

The chain links TRBV7-8 to TRBJ2-1, with D perhaps matching TRBD2 (6 bases). The CDR3 contains 17 residues. Germline CDR1 SGHVS, CDR2 FQNEAQ. V was cut by 0 bases and J by 3 bases, with 15 bases left in between. The CDR3 reads CASSLATRFYGYNEQFF. The CDR3 region has the DNA TGTGCCAGCAGCTTAGCGACTAGATTCTACGGCTACAATGAGCAGTTCTTC.

V and J are TRBV28 and TRBJ2-2, with TRBD2 identical over 12 bases. The CDR3 is made up of 15 amino acids. J gave up 9 bases and V 5 bases, and 7 bases lay outside the gene matches. Germline V gene data show CDR1 as MDHEN and CDR2 as SYDVKM. CDR3 DNA: TGTGCCAGCAGTCTAGGACTAGCGGGGACTTGGGAGCTGTTTTTT. It encodes CASSLGLAGTWELFF.

The chain joins TRBV5-1 to TRBJ2-1, with 8 bases matching TRBD2. V was clipped by 4 bases and J by 0 bases; unmatched bases: 9. The CDR3 has 17 residues. Germline V gives CDR1 SGHRS, CDR2 YFSETQ. The CDR3 protein is CASSPGLVLSSYNEQFF. CDR3 coding DNA: TGCGCCAGCAGCCCGGGACTAGTCCTTAGCTCCTACAATGAGCAGTTCTTC.

The CDR3 sequence: CASRGQAVSNQPQHF. The CDR3 DNA reads as TGTGCCAGCAGGGGACAGGCAGTTAGCAATCAGCCCCAGCATTTT. J is TRBJ1-5 and V is TRBV27; 8 bases match TRBD1. The CDR3 runs 15 residues. The J segment lost 0 bases and the V segment lost 6 bases, leaving 4 bases of the junction unmatched. Germline CDR1 is MNHEY and CDR2 is SMNVEV (reference sequence).

Remarks on this clone: Other DNA sequences in the same sample also yield this CDR3. The chain employs TRBV28 and TRBJ1-1, with D unclear. V lost 3 bases, J lost 4 bases, and 6 bases lay in between. Germline CDR1 and CDR2: MDHEN and SYDVKM. The CDR3 is made up of 12 amino acids. The CDR3 sequence is CASSFLGTEAFF. The CDR3 nucleotides are TGTGCCAGCAGTTTTCTTGGCACTGAAGCTTTCTTT.

Only one count was recorded for this clone. The J gene is TRBJ2-6, the V gene TRBV6-4; D gene uncertain. Germline CDR1 MRHNA, CDR2 SNTAGT. Trimming pared 2 bases from V and 0 bases from J, leaving 5 bases between. The CDR3 sequence is 15 residues long. CDR3 region: CASSDKYSGANVLTF. In nucleotides, the CDR3 is TGTGCCAGCAGTGACAAGTACTCTGGGGCCAACGTCCTGACTTTC.

The rearrangement links TRBV2 to TRBJ2-5; 7 nucleotides match TRBD2. This CDR3 spans 15 amino acids. Trimming removed 7 bases from V and 5 bases from J; junction bases left unmatched: 13. Germline CDR1 reads SNHLY; CDR2 reads FYNNEI. The CDR3 loop is CASTSQGAGEETQYF. The CDR3 DNA follows: TGTGCCAGCACCTCCCAAGGGGCGGGAGAGGAGACCCAGTACTTC.